This T cell receptor beta chain was retrieved from a study of T-cell reconstitution after alpha-beta-depleted transplantation in children. This clonotype showed up just a few times. V was clipped by 0 bases and J by 0 bases, with 8 bases between them. The CDR3 runs to 16 residues. The germline V gene has CDR1 SEHNR and CDR2 FQNEAQ (reference sequence). Unique molecular identifiers were incorporated into the prepared TCRbeta library. TCRdb re-called the PCR reads with MiXCR, one entry per CDR3 protein. This table has around 360,000 distinct CDR3 sequences, approximately 10% appearing once. This chain joins TRBV7-9 and TRBJ2-2; D remains ambiguous. The receptor was derived from a human donor who donated a stem cell graft to a child with acute lymphoblastic leukemia. The sequences come from PBMCs from the stem cell graft donor, collected from the stem cell graft. The CDR3 reads CASSLAGSANTGELFF. The CDR3 DNA sequence: TGTGCCAGCAGCTTAGCCGGTTCGGCGAACACCGGGGAGCTGTTTTTT.